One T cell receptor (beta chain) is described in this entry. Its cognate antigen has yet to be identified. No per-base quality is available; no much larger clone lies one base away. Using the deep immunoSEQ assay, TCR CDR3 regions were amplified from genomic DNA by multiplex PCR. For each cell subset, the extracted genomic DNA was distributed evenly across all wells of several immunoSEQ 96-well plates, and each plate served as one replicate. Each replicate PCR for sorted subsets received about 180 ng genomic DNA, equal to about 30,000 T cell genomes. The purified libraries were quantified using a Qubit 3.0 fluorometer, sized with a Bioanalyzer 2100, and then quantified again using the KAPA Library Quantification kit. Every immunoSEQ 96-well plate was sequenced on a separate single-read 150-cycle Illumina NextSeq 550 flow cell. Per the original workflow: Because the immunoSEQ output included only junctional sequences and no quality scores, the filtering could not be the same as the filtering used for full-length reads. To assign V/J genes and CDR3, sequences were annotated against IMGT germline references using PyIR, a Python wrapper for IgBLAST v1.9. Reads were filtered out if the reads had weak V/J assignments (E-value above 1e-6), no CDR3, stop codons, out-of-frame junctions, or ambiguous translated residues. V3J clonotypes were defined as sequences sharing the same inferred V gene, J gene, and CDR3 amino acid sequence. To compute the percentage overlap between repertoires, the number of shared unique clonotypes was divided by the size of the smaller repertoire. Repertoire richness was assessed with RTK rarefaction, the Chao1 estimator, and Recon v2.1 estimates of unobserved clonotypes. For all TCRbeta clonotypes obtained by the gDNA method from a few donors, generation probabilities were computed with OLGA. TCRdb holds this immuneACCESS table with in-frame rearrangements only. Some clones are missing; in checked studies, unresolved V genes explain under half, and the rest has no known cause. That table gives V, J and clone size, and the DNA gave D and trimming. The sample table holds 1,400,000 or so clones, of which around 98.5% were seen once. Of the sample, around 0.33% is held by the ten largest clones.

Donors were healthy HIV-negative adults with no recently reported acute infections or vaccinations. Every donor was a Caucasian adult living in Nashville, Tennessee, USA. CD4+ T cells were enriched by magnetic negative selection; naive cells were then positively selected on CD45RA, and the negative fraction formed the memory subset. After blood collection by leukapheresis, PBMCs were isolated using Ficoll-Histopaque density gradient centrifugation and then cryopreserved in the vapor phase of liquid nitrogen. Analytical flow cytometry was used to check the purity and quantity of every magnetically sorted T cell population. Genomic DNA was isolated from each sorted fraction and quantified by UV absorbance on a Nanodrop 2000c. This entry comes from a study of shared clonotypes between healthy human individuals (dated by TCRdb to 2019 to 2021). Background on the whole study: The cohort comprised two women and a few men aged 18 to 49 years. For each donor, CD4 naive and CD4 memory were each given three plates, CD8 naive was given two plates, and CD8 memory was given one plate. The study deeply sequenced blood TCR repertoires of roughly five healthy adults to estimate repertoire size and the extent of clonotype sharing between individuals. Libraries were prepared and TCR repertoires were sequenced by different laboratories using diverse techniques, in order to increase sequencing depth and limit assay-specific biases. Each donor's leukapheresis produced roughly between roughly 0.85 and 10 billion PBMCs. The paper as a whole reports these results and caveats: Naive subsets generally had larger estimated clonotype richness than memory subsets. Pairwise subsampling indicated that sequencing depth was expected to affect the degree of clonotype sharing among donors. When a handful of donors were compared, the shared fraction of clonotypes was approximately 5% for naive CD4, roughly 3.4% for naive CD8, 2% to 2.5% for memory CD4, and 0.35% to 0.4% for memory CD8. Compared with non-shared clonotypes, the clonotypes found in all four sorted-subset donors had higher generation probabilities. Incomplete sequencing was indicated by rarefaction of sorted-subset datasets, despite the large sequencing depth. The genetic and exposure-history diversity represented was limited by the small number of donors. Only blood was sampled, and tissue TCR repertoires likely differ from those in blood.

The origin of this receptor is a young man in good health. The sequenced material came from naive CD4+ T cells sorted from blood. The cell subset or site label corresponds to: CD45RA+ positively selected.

The encoded CDR3 is CASSLNGGQGKGETQYF. In nucleotides, the sequence is TGTGCCAGCAGCTTGAATGGGGGACAGGGTAAGGGGGAGACCCAGTACTTC. Here the chain combines TRBV5-4 and TRBJ2-5, with 9 middle bases fitting TRBD1. Trimming accounts for 1 base at V and 5 bases at J, while the number of junction bases matched to no gene is 12. The CDR3 has 17 amino acids, counting the end cysteine and phenylalanine. Just CDR3 DNA is preserved here, 51 bases in frame from base 1. CDR1 and CDR2 were assigned from the germline V gene (reference sequence) as SGHNT and YYREEE.